This TCR beta chain derives from a study of T cells in Graves' hyperthyroidism and ophthalmopathy. Study-wide results and caveats: A 13 V-J model separated ophthalmopathy from stable hyperthyroidism.

TCR beta CDR3 regions were amplified from RNA transcripts. The TCR CDR3 was amplified in a first-round RT-PCR using the HTBI primer set. TCRdb re-called the multiplex PCR reads through MiXCR, storing one row per CDR3 protein. The table lists 500,000 to 600,000 distinct CDR3 sequences, 46% of them singletons. On this clonotype itself: Its target is unknown.

This receptor was taken from an adult woman with Graves' disease, either hyperthyroidism or ophthalmopathy (not recorded which). The specimen sequenced was peripheral blood or thyroid tissue (not recorded which).

CDR3 nucleotide sequence: TGTGCCAGCAGAAGGACCGGGACGGTTAATGAAAAACTGTTTTTT. It specifies CASRRTGTVNEKLFF. The chain joins TRBV11-1 to TRBJ1-4; TRBD1 is a possible D gene (5 bases). CDR3 length equals 15 residues. Germline CDR1 is SGHAT and CDR2 is FQDESV (reference sequence). Trimming took off 6 bases at V and 4 bases at J, with 15 bases between the two ends.